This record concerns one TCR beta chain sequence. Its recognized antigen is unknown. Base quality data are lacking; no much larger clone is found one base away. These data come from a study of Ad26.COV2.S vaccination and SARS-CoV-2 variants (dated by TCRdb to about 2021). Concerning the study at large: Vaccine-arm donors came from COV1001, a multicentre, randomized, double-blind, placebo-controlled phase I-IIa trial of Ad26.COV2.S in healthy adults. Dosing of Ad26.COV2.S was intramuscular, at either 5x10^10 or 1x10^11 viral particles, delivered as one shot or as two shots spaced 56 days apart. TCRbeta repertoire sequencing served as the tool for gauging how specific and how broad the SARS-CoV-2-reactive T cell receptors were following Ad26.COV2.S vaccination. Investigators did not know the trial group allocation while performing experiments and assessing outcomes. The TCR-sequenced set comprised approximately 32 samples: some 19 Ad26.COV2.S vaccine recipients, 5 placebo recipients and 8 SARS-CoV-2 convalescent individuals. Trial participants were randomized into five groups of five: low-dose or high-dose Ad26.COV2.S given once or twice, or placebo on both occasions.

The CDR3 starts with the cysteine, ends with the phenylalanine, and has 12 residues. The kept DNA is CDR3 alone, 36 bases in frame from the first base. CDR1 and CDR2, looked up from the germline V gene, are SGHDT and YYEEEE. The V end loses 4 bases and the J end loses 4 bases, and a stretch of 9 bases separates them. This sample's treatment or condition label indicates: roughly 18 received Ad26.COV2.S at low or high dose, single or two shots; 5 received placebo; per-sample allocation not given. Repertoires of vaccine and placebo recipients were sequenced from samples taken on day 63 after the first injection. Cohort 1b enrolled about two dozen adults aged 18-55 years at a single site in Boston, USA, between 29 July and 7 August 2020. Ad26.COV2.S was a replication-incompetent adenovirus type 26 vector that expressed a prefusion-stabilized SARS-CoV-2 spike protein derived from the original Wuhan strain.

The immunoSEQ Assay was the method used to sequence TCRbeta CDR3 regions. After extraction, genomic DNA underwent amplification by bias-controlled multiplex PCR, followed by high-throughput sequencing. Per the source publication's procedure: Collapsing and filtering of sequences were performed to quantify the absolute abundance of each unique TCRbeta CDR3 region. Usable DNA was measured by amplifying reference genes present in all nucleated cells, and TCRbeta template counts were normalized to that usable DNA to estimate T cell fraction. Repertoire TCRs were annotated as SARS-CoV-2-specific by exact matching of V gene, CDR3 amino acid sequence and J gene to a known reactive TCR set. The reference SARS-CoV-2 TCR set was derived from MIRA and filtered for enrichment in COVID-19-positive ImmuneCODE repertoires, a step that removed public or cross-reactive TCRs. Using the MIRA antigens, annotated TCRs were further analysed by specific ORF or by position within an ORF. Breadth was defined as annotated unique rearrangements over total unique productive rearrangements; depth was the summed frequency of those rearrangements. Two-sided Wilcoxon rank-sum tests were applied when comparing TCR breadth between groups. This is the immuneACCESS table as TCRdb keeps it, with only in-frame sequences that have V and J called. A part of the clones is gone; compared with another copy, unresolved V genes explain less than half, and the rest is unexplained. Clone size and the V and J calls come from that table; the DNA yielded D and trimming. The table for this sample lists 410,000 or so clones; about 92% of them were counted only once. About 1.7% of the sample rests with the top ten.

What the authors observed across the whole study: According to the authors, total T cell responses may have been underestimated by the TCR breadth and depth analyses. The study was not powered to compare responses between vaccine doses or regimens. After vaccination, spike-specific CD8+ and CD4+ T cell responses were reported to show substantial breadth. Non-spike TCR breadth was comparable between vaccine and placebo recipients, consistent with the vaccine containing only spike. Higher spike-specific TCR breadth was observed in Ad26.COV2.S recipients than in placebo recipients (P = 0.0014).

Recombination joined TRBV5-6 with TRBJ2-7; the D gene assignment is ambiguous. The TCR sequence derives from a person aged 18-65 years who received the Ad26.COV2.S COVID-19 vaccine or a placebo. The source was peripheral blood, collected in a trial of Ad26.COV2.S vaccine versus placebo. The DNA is TGTGCCAGCAGCGTGTCAGGATACGAGCAGTACTTC. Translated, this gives CASSVSGYEQYF.